This TCR beta chain was identified in a study of OX40 agonist ivuxolimab in advanced cancers. Notes on the research overall: Ivuxolimab was an agonistic, fully human IgG2 monoclonal antibody directed against OX40 (CD134), a costimulatory receptor. The paper describes the monotherapy dose-escalation part (N of about 47 patients) of the phase I trial of ivuxolimab. Peripheral TCRbeta sequencing was intended to test whether TCR sequence diversity was altered and clonal T-cell expansion was caused by ivuxolimab. Intravenous ivuxolimab was administered to patients every 2 weeks at six dose levels: 0.01, 0.1, 0.3, 1.5, 3 and 10 mg/kg. Of the approximately 50 dose-escalation patients, hepatocellular carcinoma was present in about 20, melanoma in around 15, renal cell carcinoma in 9 and head and neck cancer in 9. Prior anti-PD-1, anti-PD-L1 or anti-CTLA-4 therapy was permitted, and about two fifths of dose-escalation patients had received checkpoint inhibitors. Three dose-escalation patients achieved partial responses, one with hepatocellular carcinoma and two with cutaneous melanoma. In the dose-escalation cohort, 70% to 85% of patients were male, and the mean age was approximately 60 years with a range of roughly 20 to 85.

Patients with a history of autoimmune disease or receiving systemic immunosuppression were excluded from the trial. Peripheral blood for TCR sequencing was collected from all dose cohorts at baseline, on cycle 4 day 1, and on cycle 7 day 1. The samples were taken from a phase I, first-in-human, multicenter, open-label dose-escalation trial of ivuxolimab. Adults with locally advanced or metastatic melanoma, renal cell, hepatocellular, or head and neck squamous cell carcinoma were enrolled in the trial. Before TCR sequencing, CD4+ T cells and CD8+ T cells from peripheral blood were sorted into separate populations. Measured from the cysteine to the phenylalanine, the CDR3 is 15 residues long. Of all the DNA, just the CDR3 is kept, 45 bases in frame from base 1. For CDR1 and CDR2, the germline V gene lists SGHTA and FQGNSA. A distance of 10 bases separates the germline ends of V and J, which lose 1 base and 3 bases respectively.

To sequence the TCRbeta CDR3 region, genomic DNA was isolated from the sorted cells. The immunoSEQ Assay was used for sequencing of TCRbeta CDR3 regions. The table was pulled from immuneACCESS by TCRdb, which kept in-frame rearrangements only. Such tables lose some clones; where checked, under half of the loss comes from unresolved V genes, and the rest has no known cause. Here the sample has around 72,000 clones; roughly 85% occur a single time. Roughly 8.2% of the sample comes from the top ten. Overall study outcomes, separate from this receptor: In partial responders in the 0.1-3.0 mg/kg groups, normalized peripheral clonal expansion was found to be among the lowest, especially among CD8+ T cells. Low levels of normalized T-cell clonal expansion were also seen in some nonresponding patients. Which antigens the clonally expanded peripheral T cells were specific for was not determined. After ivuxolimab, more expanded clones were found on average in CD8+ T cells than in CD4+ T cells. At doses from 0.1 to 3.0 mg/kg, clonal expansion was seen in both CD4+ and CD8+ blood T cells between baseline and week 6.

Only a few counts were recorded for this clone. No cognate antigen has been identified for it. Base qualities are missing; no much larger clone stands one base away. This material consisted of CD4+ or CD8+ T cells sorted from blood, taken in a trial of the OX40 agonist ivuxolimab. The sequence links TRBV7-2 to TRBJ1-5; TRBD1 might be the D gene, on 6 matching bases. The clonotype comes from an adult with an advanced solid tumor such as melanoma, head and neck, liver or kidney cancer. The CDR3 has the sequence CASSLVRGSNQPQHF. The nucleotide sequence reads as follows: TGTGCCAGCAGCTTAGTCAGGGGTTCCAATCAGCCCCAGCATTTT.